Frequency places the clone carrying this T cell receptor beta chain as medium-sized (0.01 to 0.1%). Its target is not known. This sample was included in a study of CXCR3-negative and CXCR3-positive naive CD8 T cells. Study-wide points: CXCR3-positive naive cells had more hydrophobic TRB CDR3s than CXCR3-negative naive cells.

Triplicate sorts of some 310,000 cells per CD8+ subset. Naive cells were sorted as CD45RO-, CCR7+, CD27+ and CD95-. Carrying UMI labels, the TRB cDNA libraries were prepared through 5' RACE. TCRdb processed the 5' RACE reads again and assigns one entry to each CDR3 protein, with no DNA. The repertoire table contains about 5,500 distinct CDR3 sequences. Input material: naive CXCR3+ CD8+ T cells from blood. Subset described: CD45RO-CCR7+CD27+CD95- naive CD8+ T cells expressing CXCR3 (TNR3+). This TCR was recovered from a human donor in good health. Some clones in this sample may be carry-over from other donors' samples.

The CDR3 spells CSVVAANTDTQYF. V is TRBV29-1 and J is TRBJ2-3. This CDR3 comprises 13 residues. CDR1 is SQVTM and CDR2 is ANQGSEA in the germline V gene.